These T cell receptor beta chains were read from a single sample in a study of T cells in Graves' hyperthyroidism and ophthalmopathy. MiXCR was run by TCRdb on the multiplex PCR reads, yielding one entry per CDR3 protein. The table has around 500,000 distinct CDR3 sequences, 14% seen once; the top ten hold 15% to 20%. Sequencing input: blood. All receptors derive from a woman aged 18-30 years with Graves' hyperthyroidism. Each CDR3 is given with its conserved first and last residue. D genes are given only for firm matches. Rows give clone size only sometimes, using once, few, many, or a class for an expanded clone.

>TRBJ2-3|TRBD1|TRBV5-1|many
TGCGCCAGCAGCTTGGTTGGTAGGGGGCCCACAGATACGCAGTATTTT
CASSLVGRGPTDTQYF
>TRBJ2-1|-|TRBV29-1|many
TGCAGCGCCGACCTGGGACCTCACAATGAGCAGTTCTTC
CSADLGPHNEQFF
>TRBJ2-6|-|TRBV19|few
TGTGCCAGTAGTACAGCGGTAGGGGTCTCTGGGGCCAACGTCCTGACTTTC
CASSTAVGVSGANVLTF
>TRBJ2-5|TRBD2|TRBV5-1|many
TGCGCCAGCAGCTTAAGGTTTCTAGCGGGAACACTACAAGAGACCCAGTACTTC
CASSLRFLAGTLQETQYF
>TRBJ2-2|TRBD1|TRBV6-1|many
TGTGCCAGCAGCGAGACAGGGGAAAACGGGGAGCTGTTTTTT
CASSETGENGELFF
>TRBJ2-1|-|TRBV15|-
TGTGCCACCAGCAGATACAGCGGCGTACTTAATGAGCAGTTCTTC
CATSRYSGVLNEQFF
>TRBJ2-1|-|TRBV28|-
TGTGCCAGCAGTCAGGCCTCGAGCTCCTGCAATGAGCAGTTCTTC
CASSQASSSCNEQFF
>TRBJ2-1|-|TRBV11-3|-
TGTGCCAGCAGCCCCGGGAGCGAAAATATTAATGAGCAGTTCTTC
CASSPGSENINEQFF
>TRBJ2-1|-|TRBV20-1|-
TGCAGTGCTAGCTTCACCTCAGGGCGGAGGGGGAATGAGCAGTTCTTC
CSASFTSGRRGNEQFF
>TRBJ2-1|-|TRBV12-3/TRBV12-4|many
TGTGCCAGCAGCCCTACAGGAAATATCTACAATGAGCAGTTCTTC
CASSPTGNIYNEQFF
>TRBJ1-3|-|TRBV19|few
TGTGCCAGTAGCCCCTGGGGTGGAAACACCATATATTTT
CASSPWGGNTIYF
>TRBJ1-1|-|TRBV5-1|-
TGCGCCAGCAGCTTGGAGGGGACTCTTCGGGGCACTGAAGCTTTCTTT
CASSLEGTLRGTEAFF
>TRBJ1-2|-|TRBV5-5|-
TGTGCCAGCAGCTTGGTTTTAGGGGGGAGCTATGGCTACACCTTC
CASSLVLGGSYGYTF
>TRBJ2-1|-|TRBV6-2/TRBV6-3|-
TGTGCCAGCAGTTACTTCGAAAAAGCGGAAGTGGGCTCCTACAATGAGCAGTTCTTC
CASSYFEKAEVGSYNEQFF
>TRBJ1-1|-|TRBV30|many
TGTGCCTGGAGTGTGCCCAATTCCTCCGAAGCTTTCTTT
CAWSVPNSSEAFF
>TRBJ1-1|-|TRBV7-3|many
TGTGCCAGCAGCTTAGGGCAACCGAAGAACACTGAAGCTTTCTTT
CASSLGQPKNTEAFF
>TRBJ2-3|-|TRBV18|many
TGTGCCAGCTCACCACTAGCGGACACAGATACGCAGTATTTT
CASSPLADTDTQYF
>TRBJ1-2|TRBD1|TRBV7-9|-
TGTGCCAGCAGCCCCACGGGGGACAGGGCTAACTATGGCTACACCTTC
CASSPTGDRANYGYTF
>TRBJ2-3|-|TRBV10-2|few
TGCGCCAGCAGTGAGTCGAGTGTGAGCACAGATACGCAGTATTTT
CASSESSVSTDTQYF
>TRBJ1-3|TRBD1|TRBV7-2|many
TGTGCCAGCAGCCGACGGACAGGGACCTCTGGAAACACCATATATTTT
CASSRRTGTSGNTIYF
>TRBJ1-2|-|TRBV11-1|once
TGTGCCAGCAGCCCAGGGGTGTTCGCCTATGGCTACACCTTC
CASSPGVFAYGYTF
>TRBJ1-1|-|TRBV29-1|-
TGCAGCCCCTGGTGGGGGGACACTGAAGCTTTCTTT
CSPWWGDTEAFF
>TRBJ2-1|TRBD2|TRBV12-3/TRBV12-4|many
TGTGCCAGCAGCCGAATATTACTCCCTAGCGGGGGCTCGGACAATGAGCAGTTCTTC
CASSRILLPSGGSDNEQFF
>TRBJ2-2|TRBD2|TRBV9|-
TGTGCCAGCAGCAACCTAGCGGGAACCACCGGGGAGCTGTTTTTT
CASSNLAGTTGELFF
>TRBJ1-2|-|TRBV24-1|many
TGTGCCACCAGTGATACCGTCGGGCGCGGTGGCTACACCTTC
CATSDTVGRGGYTF
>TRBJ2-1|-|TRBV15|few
TGTGCCACCAGCAGAGATTCGGGGACCTACAATGAGCAGTTCTTC
CATSRDSGTYNEQFF
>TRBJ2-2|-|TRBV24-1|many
TGTGCCACCAGTGATTTGCTAGGAGAACTCGGGGAGCTGTTTTTT
CATSDLLGELGELFF
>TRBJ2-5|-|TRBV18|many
TGTGCCAGCTCACCACCCGATGGCCAAGAGACCCAGTACTTC
CASSPPDGQETQYF
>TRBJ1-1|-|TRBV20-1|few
TGCAGTGCTAGTCCAGGGAGCAACACTGAAGCTTTCTTT
CSASPGSNTEAFF
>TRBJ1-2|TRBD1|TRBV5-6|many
TGTGCCAGCAGCTTGGGACAGGGGAGTGGCTACACCTTC
CASSLGQGSGYTF
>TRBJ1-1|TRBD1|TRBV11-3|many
TGTGCCAGCAGCCGACGACAGGGTCCGAACACTGAAGCTTTCTTT
CASSRRQGPNTEAFF
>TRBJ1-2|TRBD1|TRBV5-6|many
TGTGCCAGCAGACAGGGGGCTGATGGCTACACCTTC
CASRQGADGYTF
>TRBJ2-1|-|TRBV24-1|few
TGTGCCACCAGTGACCCGGGGAGTGAGCAGTTCTTC
CATSDPGSEQFF
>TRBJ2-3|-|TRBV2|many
TGTGCCAGCAATGCCCAGACAGATACGCAGTATTTT
CASNAQTDTQYF
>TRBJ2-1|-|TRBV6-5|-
TGTGCCAGCAGTTACGTCGGACAGCAGTACAATGAGCAGTTCTTC
CASSYVGQQYNEQFF
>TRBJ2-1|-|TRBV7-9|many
TGTGCCAGCAGCTTAGTAGGGGCGGACTACAATGAGCAGTTCTTC
CASSLVGADYNEQFF
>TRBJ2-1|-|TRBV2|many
TGTGCCAGTAACAAGGAGTACAATGAGCAGTTCTTC
CASNKEYNEQFF
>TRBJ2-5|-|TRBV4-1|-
TGCGCCAGCAGCCAAGGGTCTACTCAAGAGACCCAGTACTTC
CASSQGSTQETQYF